Below, 18 T cell receptor beta chains from the same sample are listed, as sequenced in a study of cytomegalovirus exposure and HLA in healthy donors. Use of 60 Vbeta and 13 Jbeta primers characterized the PCR. Libraries were prepared by immunoSEQ multiplex PCR; TCRdb keeps only in-frame clonotypes and omits some of them. The sample consists of 150,000 to 200,000 clones, around 81% of them appearing once. Sequencing used PBMCs. These receptors all stem from a young woman in good health and CMV-seropositive.

This clone was seen more than once but under ten times. This chain links TRBV2 with TRBJ1-5; D may be TRBD1 (6 bases). The germline V gene has CDR1 SNHLY and CDR2 FYNNEI. Trimming took off 6 bases at V and 3 bases at J, with 12 bases between the two ends. The CDR3 is 14 amino acids. The CDR3 DNA reads as TGTGCCAGCAGGGTTGGGGGGGCCAATCAGCCCCAGCATTTT. Amino acid sequence: CASRVGGANQPQHF.

This clone occurred a few times. The genes are TRBV9 and TRBJ2-1, with D unresolved. The CDR3 is 15 amino acids. Germline V lookup: CDR1 SGDLS, CDR2 YYNGEE. V lost 0 bases and J 0 bases, leaving 7 bases between the germline ends. The CDR3, as DNA: TGTGCCAGCAGCGTAGCCGGGTTCTCCTACAATGAGCAGTTCTTC. Its translation: CASSVAGFSYNEQFF.

The chain recombines TRBV5-4 with TRBJ1-2; 7 bases align to TRBD1. Germline trimming cut 0 bases from V and 8 bases from J; bases unmatched to any gene: 7. The CDR3 has 14 residues. Looked up from germline, CDR1 is SGHNT and CDR2 is YYREEE (reference sequence). The CDR3 coding sequence is TGTGCCAGCAGCTTGGCCGGAGGGGGCCGGGGCTACACCTTC. Its translation: CASSLAGGGRGYTF.

The J gene is TRBJ2-7, the V gene TRBV7-3; D uncertain. V dropped 3 bases and J dropped 6 bases, with 12 bases sitting between them. This CDR3 contains 13 residues. Germline V lookup: CDR1 SGHTA, CDR2 FQGTGA. The CDR3 reads CASSLVRAGEQYF. DNA for the CDR3: TGTGCCAGCAGCTTGGTCCGTGCAGGCGAGCAGTACTTC.

V is TRBV6-1 and J is TRBJ1-2, with D possibly TRBD1 on 5 matching bases. The germline gives CDR1 MNHNS, CDR2 SASEGT. This CDR3 has 15 residues. With 3 bases removed from V and 4 bases from J, the gap between germline ends came to 15 bases. DNA of the CDR3: TGTGCCAGCAGTGATCGGGGGTTACCTTCCTATGGCTACACCTTC. Residues: CASSDRGLPSYGYTF.

This chain connects TRBV28 to TRBJ1-6; D may be TRBD1 (6 bases). There are 14 residues in the CDR3. Germline V gene lookup returns CDR1 MDHEN and CDR2 SYDVKM. Trimming removed 5 bases from V and 7 bases from J, with 12 bases in between. Here the CDR3 DNA reads TGTGCCAGCAGTAGGACAGCTACCAATTCACCCCTCCACTTT. It codes for CASSRTATNSPLHF.

This clone has only one observation. The chain couples TRBV6-6 to TRBJ2-3; 13 bases fit TRBD2. The CDR3 covers 16 residues. Per germline, CDR1 MNHNY and CDR2 SVGAGI (reference sequence). The V gene end was trimmed by 6 bases and the J gene end by 2 bases; junction bases not matched to a gene: 5. CDR3 nucleotide sequence: TGTGCCAGCAGCCGCGGACTAGCGGGGGACACAGATACGCAGTATTTT. Amino acids: CASSRGLAGDTDTQYF.

The chain employs TRBV6-1 and TRBJ1-6, with a tentative D call TRBD1 (5 bases). CDR1 MNHNS and CDR2 SASEGT come from the germline V gene. Trimming cost V 7 bases and J 10 bases, with 14 bases left between them. The CDR3 spans 13 residues. This CDR3 is CASTGPQASPLHF. The CDR3 DNA reads TGTGCCAGCACAGGTCCACAGGCCTCACCCCTCCACTTT.

This chain joins TRBV6-5 and TRBJ1-2, with 8 bases matching TRBD1. Losses at the gene ends were 8 bases for V and 2 bases for J; bases not matched to a gene: 10. This CDR3 has 15 amino acids. Germline V CDR1 and CDR2: MNHEY, SVGAGI. Here the CDR3 reads CASGLGQAMNYGYTF. The CDR3 DNA follows: TGTGCCAGCGGCTTGGGACAGGCGATGAACTATGGCTACACCTTC.

The rearrangement joins TRBV7-6 to TRBJ2-6; D possibly corresponds to TRBD1 (5 bases). V was shortened by 2 bases and J by 2 bases, with 16 bases between the two germline ends. This CDR3 has 18 residues. Germline V gene data show CDR1 as SGHVS and CDR2 as FNYEAQ. The CDR3 coding sequence is TGTGCCAGCAGCTTATTCGTCAGGGTAAAGGCTGGGGCCAACGTCCTGACTTTC. Translated: CASSLFVRVKAGANVLTF. Looking up the rest from reference TRBV7-6 and TRBJ2-6 gives the full variable domain: GAGVSQSPRYKVTKRGQDVALRCDPISGHVSLYWYRQALGQGPEFLTYFNYEAQQDKSGLPNDRFSAERPEGSISTLTIQRTEQRDSAMYRCASSLFVRVKAGANVLTFGAGSRLTVL.

This chain uses TRBV7-2 with TRBJ2-1; 9 bases are shared with TRBD2. Per germline, CDR1 SGHTA and CDR2 FQGNSA. The CDR3 contains 13 residues. V gave up 4 bases and J gave up 8 bases; unmatched junction bases: 3. The CDR3 coding sequence is TGTGCCAGCAGCTCTAGCGGGGAATATGAGCAGTTCTTC. As protein: CASSSSGEYEQFF.

This clone has only a few counts. The chain couples TRBV7-9 to TRBJ2-5; 11 bases align to TRBD2. The CDR3 covers 16 residues. J gave up 5 bases and V 5 bases, and 10 bases lay outside the gene matches. Germline loops: CDR1 SEHNR, CDR2 FQNEAQ (reference sequence). The CDR3 DNA follows: TGTGCCAGCAGCATCCTAACTAGCGGGGGCTCTGAGACCCAGTACTTC. Residues: CASSILTSGGSETQYF.

The J gene is TRBJ2-1, the V gene TRBV5-1; TRBD2 matches 8 bases. The V and J ends lost 4 bases and 7 bases, in that order; junction bases with no gene match: 10. Per the germline V gene, CDR1 is SGHRS and CDR2 is YFSETQ. There are 15 residues in the CDR3. The CDR3 sequence: CASSDTGTRPNEQFF. DNA for the CDR3: TGCGCCAGCAGCGACACCGGGACTAGGCCGAATGAGCAGTTCTTC.

The chain carries TRBV4-1 and TRBJ2-7; the match to TRBD2 covers 7 bases. Germline assignment: CDR1 MGHRA and CDR2 YSYEKL. This CDR3 is 17 amino acids long. Unmatched junction bases numbered 11, after V lost 0 bases and J lost 3 bases. The CDR3 DNA reads TGCGCCAGCAGCCAAGAATCAACGGGGGGTCTTAGCTACGAGCAGTACTTC. Amino acids: CASSQESTGGLSYEQYF.

The table lists this clone with a few counts. This chain joins TRBV2 and TRBJ1-2; 7 bases agree with TRBD1. Losses at the gene ends were 1 base for V and 4 bases for J; bases not matched to a gene: 3. Per the germline V gene, CDR1 is SNHLY and CDR2 is FYNNEI. This CDR3 comprises 14 residues. The chain's CDR3 is CASSEEGARYGYTF. DNA for the CDR3: TGTGCCAGCAGTGAAGAGGGGGCTCGCTATGGCTACACCTTC.

This clone was seen a few times. The genes are TRBV5-1 and TRBJ1-2; D possibly corresponds to TRBD1 (5 bases). This CDR3 spans 13 amino acids. Germline V gene lookup returns CDR1 SGHRS and CDR2 YFSETQ. The V end lost 7 bases, the J end lost 4 bases, and 14 bases lay between the germline ends. The CDR3 nucleotides are TGCGCCAGCCAGGACACTACTACCTATGGCTACACCTTC. Translating it yields CASQDTTTYGYTF.

This clone appeared a few times. The V call is TRBV4-1, the J call TRBJ2-3, with D tentatively TRBD1 (6 bases). Germline V gene lookup returns CDR1 MGHRA and CDR2 YSYEKL. V shed 0 bases and J shed 8 bases, with 12 bases lying between them. This CDR3 comprises 14 residues. The CDR3 spells CASSQEQGVRTQYF. The CDR3 region has the DNA TGCGCCAGCAGCCAAGAACAGGGAGTGCGTACGCAGTATTTT.

J is TRBJ2-5 and V is TRBV7-2; 7 bases are a match to TRBD1. V dropped 5 bases and J dropped 3; count of bases not matched to a gene: 6. This CDR3 spans 14 amino acids. The germline CDR1 and CDR2 sequences are SGHTA and FQGNSA. This chain's CDR3 is CASSRDRGEETQYF. The CDR3 nucleotides are TGTGCCAGCAGCCGGGACAGAGGAGAAGAGACCCAGTACTTC.